This is a list of T cell receptor beta chains from one sample in a study of T cell responses to AZD1222 COVID-19 vaccine. Sequencing was performed with immunoSEQ multiplex PCR; in TCRdb, only in-frame clones are kept and a portion is missing. The table has 95,000 to 150,000 clones, over 80% seen once; the top ten hold 1.1%. The sample here was peripheral blood, taken on day 0 of AZD1222 vaccination. These receptors were taken from an adult in good health. The CDR3 runs from the conserved cysteine through the conserved F or W.

V gene	J gene	CDR3 protein
TRBV7-9	TRBJ2-3	CASSLARLEVWRGTQYF
TRBV7-8	TRBJ2-2	CASSPTGGLRTGELFF
TRBV3-1/TRBV3-2	TRBJ1-2	CASSQYGTGDDGYTF
TRBV28	TRBJ2-7	CASSLGLAEAYEQYF
TRBV18	TRBJ1-1	CASSTGEGTEAFF
TRBV4-1	TRBJ1-3	CASTTSLDTGKGNTIYF
TRBV6-5	TRBJ2-7	CASSDRYEQYF
TRBV27	TRBJ1-2	CASSHGDRRKGYTF
TRBV12-5	TRBJ1-1	CASGLGLNTEAFF
TRBV6-2/TRBV6-3	TRBJ2-3	CASSTLAGAATQYF
TRBV9	TRBJ1-1	CASSVSGGFTEAFF
TRBV14	TRBJ1-1	CASSQEVGTARGTEAFF
TRBV27	TRBJ1-3	CASSLSMGFGNTIYF
TRBV28	TRBJ2-7	CASSRPGQGNYEQYF
TRBV3-1/TRBV3-2	TRBJ1-3	CASSQGTDIPGNTIYF
TRBV27	TRBJ1-6	CASSLSVSYNSPLHF
TRBV19	TRBJ1-2	CASSRGNYGYTF
TRBV27	TRBJ2-5	CASSLRLTETQYF
TRBV5-5	TRBJ1-2	CASSFPGQGFYGYTF
TRBV5-1	TRBJ1-2	CASSHGQAHEGYTF
TRBV7-3	TRBJ2-1	CASSPLPTSGREEQFF
TRBV13	TRBJ2-4	CASSLDWDIQYF
TRBV19	TRBJ2-2	CASSIKVPRGELFF
TRBV5-4	TRBJ1-3	CASSSGQGNGNTIYF
TRBV11-2	TRBJ2-1	CASSFTGTSAYEQFF
TRBV19	TRBJ2-7	CASSMAYSYEQYF
TRBV19	TRBJ2-2	CASSPGGAGGELFF
TRBV5-6	TRBJ2-7	CASSLPDGEQYF
TRBV19	TRBJ2-3	CASNYRRTDTQYF
TRBV4-2	TRBJ2-7	CASSQEEAGRSSYEQYF
TRBV29-1	TRBJ1-2	CSVGGDGYTF
TRBV19	TRBJ2-1	CASSLPKGLAVYNEQFF
TRBV14	TRBJ2-5	CASSQSTETQYF
TRBV3-1/TRBV3-2	TRBJ2-1	CASSPRTEVSEQFF
TRBV5-8	TRBJ1-4	CASSLDGGNEKLFF
TRBV12-5	TRBJ2-2	CASGLVPNTGELFF
TRBV7-6	TRBJ1-3	CASSLLVENTIYF
TRBV19	TRBJ1-2	CASSPSLSGAFYGYTF
TRBV5-1	TRBJ2-7	CASSLSGGRAESYEQYF
TRBV6-4	TRBJ1-2	CASSVRGAWYGYTF
TRBV7-3	TRBJ1-1	CASSQTRNTEAFF
TRBV2	TRBJ2-3	CASTRDSTDTQYF
TRBV19	TRBJ1-2	CASSMMGTMRNYGYTF
TRBV5-6	TRBJ2-6	CASSFPSGGSGANVLTF
TRBV12-3/TRBV12-4	TRBJ2-1	CASSLNGYNEQFF
TRBV7-9	TRBJ1-4	CASGTRTGVEKLFF
TRBV6-1	TRBJ1-6	CASSEVRSYNSPLHF
TRBV30	TRBJ2-2	CAWGVFGSGELFF
TRBV5-5	TRBJ2-7	CASSLVAELEYF
TRBV5-1	TRBJ2-2	CASSTGLAGELFF
TRBV27	TRBJ2-2	CASRFAGELFF
TRBV24-1	TRBJ1-4	CATSDPLRVANEKLFF
TRBV29-1	TRBJ2-1	CSVASGTRAIYEQFF
TRBV10-3	TRBJ1-5	CAISERTGGGQPQHF
TRBV5-1	TRBJ1-5	CASSPTGEGNQPQHF
TRBV5-1	TRBJ2-7	CASSRQDPHEQYF
TRBV5-1	TRBJ1-4	CASSLWGHANEKLFF
TRBV28	TRBJ2-1	CASSKGGRSYNEQFF
TRBV29-1	TRBJ1-2	CSVVLDRSPYGYTF
TRBV30	TRBJ1-5	CAWSQGPIQPQHF